Given below is one T cell receptor (beta chain) in context. Its antigen is unidentified. This sample is drawn from a study of shared clonotypes between healthy human individuals. Study-level information: Three plates were used per donor for CD4 naive, three for CD4 memory, two for CD8 naive and one for CD8 memory.

Overall study results and limits: Non-shared clonotypes were found to have lower generation probabilities than the clonotypes that were shared by all four of the sorted-subset donors.

Clones were read by immunoSEQ multiplex PCR, and TCRdb kept only the in-frame ones, dropping some. This repertoire shows 2 million to 3 million clones, about 92% found once; its top ten account for around 0.14%. V was trimmed by 4 bases and J by 4 bases, leaving 7 bases between them. The CDR3 covers 13 residues. Germline loops: CDR1 MNHNS, CDR2 SASEGT. Every one of the donors was a Caucasian adult that lived in Nashville, Tennessee. A split of CD4+ cells into CD45RA+ naive and CD45RA-negative memory subsets was performed. This chain connects TRBV6-1 to TRBJ2-2; D gene ambiguous. Sequencing used naive CD4+ T cells sorted from blood. The subset was: CD45RA+ positively selected. The TCR sequence derives from a young man in good health. This chain's CDR3 is CASSVQSTGELFF. The DNA for the CDR3 is TGTGCCAGCAGTGTCCAGAGCACCGGGGAGCTGTTTTTT.